This entry is about one T cell receptor beta chain. This specimen comes from a study of blood T cell repertoires in COVID-19. All enrollees were about 18 to 95 years old and from 25 or so US areas. Germline V gene lookup returns CDR1 KGHSH and CDR2 LQKENI. The germline V and J ends were trimmed by 3 bases and 9 bases, with 9 bases remaining between them. CDR3 length: 12 residues. Only in-frame clones appear in the TCRdb table, and some are missing; sequencing was by immunoSEQ multiplex PCR. The table lists around 300,000 clones, over 70% of them singletons. This chain joins TRBV18 and TRBJ1-5; D not certain. The sequence derives from a man younger than 40 who had recovered from COVID-19. The sequenced sample was PBMCs or T cells enriched from blood (not recorded which). The CDR3 DNA sequence: TGTGCCAGCTCACCCGGGGTAGGGCCCCAGCATTTT. Its protein product is CASSPGVGPQHF. Drawing the rest from reference TRBV18 and TRBJ1-5, the complete variable domain is NAGVMQNPRHLVRRRGQEARLRCSPMKGHSHVYWYRQLPEEGLKFMVYLQKENIIDESGMPKERFSAEFPKEGPSILRIQQVVRGDSAAYFCASSPGVGPQHFGDGTRLSIL.